This record concerns one TCR beta chain sequence. The antigen remains undetermined. Multiplex PCR with BIOMED2 TRB-A/B primer pools amplified TRB rearrangements. MiXCR, run by TCRdb on the multiplex PCR reads, gives a single entry per CDR3 protein. The table has over 9,500 distinct CDR3 sequences, almost 30% seen once. The data are from a study of T and B cells in COVID-19 patients. Study-level background: Blood was sampled from COVID-19 patients who were either actively infected or recovered. Of around 21 active-infection patients, approximately 18 carried comorbidities linked to unfavorable COVID-19 outcome. Study-wide points: Patients with COVID-19 reportedly showed strongly skewed T cell receptor beta variable and joining gene usage. Highly clonal in active COVID-19, TRB repertoires exceeded healthy-donor diversity and richness at recovery.

CDR1 is DFQATT, CDR2 SNEGSKA, per germline (reference sequence). After removal of 6 bases from V and 2 bases from J, the junction contained 6 bases not matched to a gene. This CDR3 contains 14 residues. Blood genomic DNA input for TRB amplification was roughly 250-550 ng. J is TRBJ2-3 and V is TRBV20-1; 9 nucleotides line up with TRBD2. This clonotype originated in a human donor who had recovered from COVID-19. The sample comprised blood. The CDR3 coding sequence is TGCAGTGCGTGTAGCGGGAGCTACACAGATACGCAGTATTTT. Residues: CSACSGSYTDTQYF.